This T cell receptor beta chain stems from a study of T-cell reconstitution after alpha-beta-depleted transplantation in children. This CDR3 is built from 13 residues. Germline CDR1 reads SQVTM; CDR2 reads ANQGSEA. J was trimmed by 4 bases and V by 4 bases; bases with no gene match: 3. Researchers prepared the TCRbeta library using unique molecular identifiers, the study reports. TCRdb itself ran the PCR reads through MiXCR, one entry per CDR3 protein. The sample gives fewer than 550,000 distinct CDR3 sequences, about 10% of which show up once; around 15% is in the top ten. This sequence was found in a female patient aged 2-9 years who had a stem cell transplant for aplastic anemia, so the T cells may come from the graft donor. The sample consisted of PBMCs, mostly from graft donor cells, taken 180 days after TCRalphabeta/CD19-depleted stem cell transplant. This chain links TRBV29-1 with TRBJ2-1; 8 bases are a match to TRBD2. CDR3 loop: CSVVGGRYNEQFF. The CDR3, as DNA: TGCAGCGTTGTTGGCGGGAGGTACAATGAGCAGTTCTTC.